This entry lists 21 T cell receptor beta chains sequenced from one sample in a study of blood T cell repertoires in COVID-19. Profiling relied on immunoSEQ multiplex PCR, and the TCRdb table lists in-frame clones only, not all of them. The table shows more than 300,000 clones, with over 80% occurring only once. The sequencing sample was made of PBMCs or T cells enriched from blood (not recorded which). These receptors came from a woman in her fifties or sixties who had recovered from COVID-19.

CDR3 residues: CASSYGSLGTGELFF. The CDR3, as DNA: TGCGCCAGCAGTTACGGGAGTCTAGGCACCGGGGAGCTGTTTTTT. V and J are TRBV5-1 and TRBJ2-2; D is perhaps TRBD2 (6 bases). This CDR3 is built from 15 residues. Germline assignment: CDR1 SGHRS and CDR2 YFSETQ. Trimming removed 5 bases from V and 4 bases from J, with 15 bases in between.

CDR3 nucleotides: TGTGCCAGCAGCTCGGACAGTTTCTCTAATGAGCAGTTCTTC. Protein sequence: CASSSDSFSNEQFF. The J gene is TRBJ2-1, the V gene TRBV7-2, with D possibly TRBD1 on 6 matching bases. The germline CDR1 and CDR2 sequences are SGHTA and FQGNSA. V was trimmed by 4 bases and J by 7 bases, leaving 14 bases between them. The CDR3 is 14 residues long. Full variable domain (remainder filled in from reference TRBV7-2 and TRBJ2-1): GAGVSQSPSNKVTEKGKDVELRCDPISGHTALYWYRQSLGQGLEFLIYFQGNSAPDKSGLPSDRFSAERTGGSVSTLTIQRTQQEDSAVYLCASSSDSFSNEQFFGPGTRLTVL.

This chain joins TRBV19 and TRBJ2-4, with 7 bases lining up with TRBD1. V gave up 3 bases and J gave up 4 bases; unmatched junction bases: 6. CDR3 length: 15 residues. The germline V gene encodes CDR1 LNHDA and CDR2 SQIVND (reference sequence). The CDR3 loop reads CASSIRETGKNIQYF. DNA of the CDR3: TGTGCCAGTAGTATCCGTGAGACAGGGAAAAACATTCAGTACTTC. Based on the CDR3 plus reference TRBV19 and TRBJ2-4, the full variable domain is DGGITQSPKYLFRKEGQNVTLSCEQNLNHDAMYWYRQDPGQGLRLIYYSQIVNDFQKGDIAEGYSVSREKKESFPLTVTSAQKNPTAFYLCASSIRETGKNIQYFGAGTRLSVL.

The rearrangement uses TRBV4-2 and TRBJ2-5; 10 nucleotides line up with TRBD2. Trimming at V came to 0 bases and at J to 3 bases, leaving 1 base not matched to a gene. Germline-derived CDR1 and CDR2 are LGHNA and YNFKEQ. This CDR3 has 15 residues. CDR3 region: CASSQDSGGEETQYF. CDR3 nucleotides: TGTGCCAGCAGCCAAGACAGCGGGGGGGAAGAGACCCAGTACTTC.

CDR3 loop: CASSLITGASDNSPLHF. In DNA form, the CDR3 reads TGCGCCAGCAGCCTAATAACAGGGGCTTCGGATAATTCACCCCTCCACTTT. V is TRBV4-1 and J is TRBJ1-6, with 7 nucleotides matching TRBD1. The CDR3 runs to 17 residues. Germline V gene sequence: CDR1 MGHRA, CDR2 YSYEKL. V lost 4 bases to trimming and J lost 5 bases; unmatched junction nucleotides: 11.

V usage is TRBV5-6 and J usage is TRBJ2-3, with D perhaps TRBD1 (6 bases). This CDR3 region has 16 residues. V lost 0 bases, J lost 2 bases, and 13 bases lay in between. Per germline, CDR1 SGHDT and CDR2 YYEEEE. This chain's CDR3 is CASSLAGTHYTDTQYF. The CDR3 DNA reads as TGTGCCAGCAGCTTGGCCGGGACACATTACACAGATACGCAGTATTTT.

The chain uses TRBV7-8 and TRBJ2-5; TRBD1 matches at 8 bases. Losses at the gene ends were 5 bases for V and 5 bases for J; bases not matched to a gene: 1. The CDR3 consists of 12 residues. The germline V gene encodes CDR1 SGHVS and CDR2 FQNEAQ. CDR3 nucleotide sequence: TGTGCCAGCAGCCGGACAGGGGAGACCCAGTACTTC. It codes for CASSRTGETQYF.

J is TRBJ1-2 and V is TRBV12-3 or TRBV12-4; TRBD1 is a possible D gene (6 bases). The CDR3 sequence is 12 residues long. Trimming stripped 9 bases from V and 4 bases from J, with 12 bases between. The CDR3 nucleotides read TGTGCCAGTACGGACAGCACCTATGGCTACACCTTC. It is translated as CASTDSTYGYTF.

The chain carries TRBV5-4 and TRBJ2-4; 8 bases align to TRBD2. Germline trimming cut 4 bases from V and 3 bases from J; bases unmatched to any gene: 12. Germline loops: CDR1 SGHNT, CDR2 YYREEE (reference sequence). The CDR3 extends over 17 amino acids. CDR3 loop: CASSGESGRYGKNIQYF. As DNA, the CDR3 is TGTGCCAGCAGCGGTGAGAGCGGGAGATATGGCAAAAACATTCAGTACTTC.

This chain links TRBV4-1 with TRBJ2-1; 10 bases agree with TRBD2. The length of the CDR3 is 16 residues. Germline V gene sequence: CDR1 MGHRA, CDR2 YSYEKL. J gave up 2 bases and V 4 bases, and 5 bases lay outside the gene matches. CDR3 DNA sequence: TGCGCCAGCAGCCCCGGACTAGCGGACACCTACAATGAGCAGTTCTTC. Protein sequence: CASSPGLADTYNEQFF.

This chain's CDR3 is CASSLSGTSGAPPSTDTQYF. In nucleotides, the CDR3 is TGTGCCAGCAGTTTATCCGGGACTAGCGGAGCCCCCCCTAGCACAGATACGCAGTATTTT. This rearrangement joins TRBV27 to TRBJ2-3; the match to TRBD2 covers 11 bases. The germline V gene encodes CDR1 MNHEY and CDR2 SMNVEV (reference sequence). V dropped 0 bases and J dropped 0; count of bases not matched to a gene: 11. The CDR3 totals 20 residues.

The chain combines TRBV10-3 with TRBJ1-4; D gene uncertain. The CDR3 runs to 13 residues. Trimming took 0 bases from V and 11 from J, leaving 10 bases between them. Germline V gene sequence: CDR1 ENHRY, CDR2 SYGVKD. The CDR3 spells CAISESNPGKLFF. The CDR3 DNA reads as TGTGCCATCAGTGAGTCGAACCCCGGGAAACTGTTTTTT.

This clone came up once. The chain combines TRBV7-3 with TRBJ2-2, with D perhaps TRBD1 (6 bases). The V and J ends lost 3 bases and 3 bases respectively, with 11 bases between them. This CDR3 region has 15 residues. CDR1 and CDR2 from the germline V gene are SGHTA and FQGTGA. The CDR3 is CASSFGTGYTGELFF. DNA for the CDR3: TGTGCCAGCAGCTTTGGTACAGGGTACACCGGGGAGCTGTTTTTT.

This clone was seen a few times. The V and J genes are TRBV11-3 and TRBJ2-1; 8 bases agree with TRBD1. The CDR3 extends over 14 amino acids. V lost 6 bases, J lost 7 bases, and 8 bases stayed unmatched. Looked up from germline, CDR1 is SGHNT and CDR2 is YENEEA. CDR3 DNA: TGTGCCAGCAGGCCCGGACAGGGAAGGAATGAGCAGTTCTTC. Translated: CASRPGQGRNEQFF. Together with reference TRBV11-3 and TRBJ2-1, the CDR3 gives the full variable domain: EAGVVQSPRYKIIEKKQPVAFWCNPISGHNTLYWYLQNLGQGPELLIRYENEEAVDDSQLPKDRFSAERLKGVDSTLKIQPAELGDSAVYLCASRPGQGRNEQFFGPGTRLTVL.

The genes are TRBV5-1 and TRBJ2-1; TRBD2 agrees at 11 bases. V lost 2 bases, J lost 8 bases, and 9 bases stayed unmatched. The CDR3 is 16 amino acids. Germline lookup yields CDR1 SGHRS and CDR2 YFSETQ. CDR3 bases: TGCGCCAGCAGCTTCGCAGGTAGCGGGAGGGCCGATGAGCAGTTCTTC. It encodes CASSFAGSGRADEQFF.

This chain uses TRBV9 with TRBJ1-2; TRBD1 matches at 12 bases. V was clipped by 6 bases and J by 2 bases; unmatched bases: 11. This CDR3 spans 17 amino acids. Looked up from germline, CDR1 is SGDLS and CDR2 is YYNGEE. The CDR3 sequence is CASTRSGTGGANYGYTF. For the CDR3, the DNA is TGTGCCAGCACCCGTAGTGGGACAGGGGGCGCCAACTATGGCTACACCTTC.

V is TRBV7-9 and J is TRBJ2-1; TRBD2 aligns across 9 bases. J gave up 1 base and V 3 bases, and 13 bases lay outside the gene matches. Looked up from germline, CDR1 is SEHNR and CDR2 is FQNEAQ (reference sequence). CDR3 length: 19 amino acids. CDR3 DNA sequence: TGTGCCAGCAGCTTGTCTGGGATTCGCGGGAGGGGTTCCTACAATGAGCAGTTCTTC. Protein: CASSLSGIRGRGSYNEQFF. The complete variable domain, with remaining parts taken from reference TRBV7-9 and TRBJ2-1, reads DTGVSQNPRHKITKRGQNVTFRCDPISEHNRLYWYRQTLGQGPEFLTYFQNEAQLEKSRLLSDRFSAERPKGSFSTLEIQRTEQGDSAMYLCASSLSGIRGRGSYNEQFFGPGTRLTVL.

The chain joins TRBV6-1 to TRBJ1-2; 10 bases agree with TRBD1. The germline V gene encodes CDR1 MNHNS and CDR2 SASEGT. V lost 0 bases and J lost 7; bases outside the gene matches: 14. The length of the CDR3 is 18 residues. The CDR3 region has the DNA TGTGCCAGCAGTGAAGCGATCCTCCGGGGACAGGGGTTTTTTGGCTACACCTTC. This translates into CASSEAILRGQGFFGYTF.

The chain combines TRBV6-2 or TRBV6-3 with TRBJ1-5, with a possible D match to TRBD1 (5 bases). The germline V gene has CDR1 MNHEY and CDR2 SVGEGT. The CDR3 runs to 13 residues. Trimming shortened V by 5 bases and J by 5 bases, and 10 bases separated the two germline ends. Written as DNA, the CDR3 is TGTGCCAGCAGTGCGACAGTTGATCAGCCCCAGCATTTT. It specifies CASSATVDQPQHF.

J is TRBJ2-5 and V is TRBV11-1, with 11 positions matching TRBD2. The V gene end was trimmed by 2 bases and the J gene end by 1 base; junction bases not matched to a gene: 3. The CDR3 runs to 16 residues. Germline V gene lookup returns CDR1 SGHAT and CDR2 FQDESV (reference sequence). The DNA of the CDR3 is TGTGCCAGCAGCTTACTAGCGGGGGGACCCCAAGAGACCCAGTACTTC. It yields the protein CASSLLAGGPQETQYF.

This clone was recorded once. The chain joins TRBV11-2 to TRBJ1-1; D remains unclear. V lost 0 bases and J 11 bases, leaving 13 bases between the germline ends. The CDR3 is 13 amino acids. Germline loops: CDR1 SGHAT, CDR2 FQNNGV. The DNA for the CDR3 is TGTGCCAGCAGCTTAGACGGCAGAGGCCTGGCTTTCTTT. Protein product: CASSLDGRGLAFF.